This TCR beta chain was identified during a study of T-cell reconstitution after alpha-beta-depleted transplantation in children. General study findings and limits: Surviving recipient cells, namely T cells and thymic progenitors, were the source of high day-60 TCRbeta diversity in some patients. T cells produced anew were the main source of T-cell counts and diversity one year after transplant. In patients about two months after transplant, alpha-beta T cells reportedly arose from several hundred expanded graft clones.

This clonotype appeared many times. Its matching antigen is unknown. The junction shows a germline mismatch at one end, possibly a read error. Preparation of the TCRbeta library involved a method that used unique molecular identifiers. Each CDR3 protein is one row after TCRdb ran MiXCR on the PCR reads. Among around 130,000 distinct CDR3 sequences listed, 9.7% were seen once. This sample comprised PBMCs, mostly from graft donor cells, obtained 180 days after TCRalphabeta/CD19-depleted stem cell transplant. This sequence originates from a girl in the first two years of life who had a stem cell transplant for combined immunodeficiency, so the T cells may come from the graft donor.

This CDR3 reads CASSLVSGRALDF. Here the CDR3 DNA reads TGCGCCAGCAGCTTGGTTAGCGGGAGGGCCCTGGACTTC. The chain carries TRBV5-1 and TRBJ2-4; TRBD2 agrees at 11 bases. There are 13 residues in the CDR3. Per germline, CDR1 SGHRS and CDR2 YFSETQ.